The rows below give T cell receptor beta chains drawn from one sample of a study of T cell responses to AZD1222 COVID-19 vaccine. This table comes from immunoSEQ multiplex PCR, and its TCRdb copy is limited to in-frame clones, with some not included. The repertoire includes some 180,000 clones, roughly 92% of them detected once, and 1.5% to 2% sits in the top ten. The sample in question was peripheral blood, obtained 28 days after the second AZD1222 dose. These receptors originate from an adult who received the AZD1222 COVID-19 vaccine. The CDR3 runs from the conserved cysteine through the conserved F or W. The D gene is left open where the match is weak. Part of the rows lack a size; the others show once, few, many or a class for expanded clones.

15	.	TRBV5-1	TRBJ1-2	TRBD1	CASSPRTGGNYGYTF	TGCGCCAGCAGCCCTAGGACAGGGGGTAACTATGGCTACACCTTC
17	.	TRBV18	TRBJ2-1	TRBD2	CASSPRGTREGYNEQFF	TGTGCCAGCTCACCACGAGGTACGCGGGAGGGGTACAATGAGCAGTTCTTC
15	.	TRBV6-5	TRBJ2-7	TRBD2	CASRLAGTPSYEQYF	TGTGCCAGCAGATTAGCGGGAACCCCCTCCTACGAGCAGTACTTC
13	.	TRBV7-2	TRBJ2-1	.	CASSTGGPKEQFF	TGTGCCAGCAGCACGGGGGGCCCTAAGGAGCAGTTCTTC
18	.	TRBV3-1/TRBV3-2	TRBJ1-1	TRBD1	CASSLSRDRDPMNTEAFF	TGTGCCAGCAGCCTTTCCCGGGACAGGGATCCGATGAACACTGAAGCTTTCTTT
14	once	TRBV14	TRBJ2-1	TRBD2	CASSSSGSRNEQFF	TGTGCCAGCAGTTCCAGCGGGAGCAGGAATGAGCAGTTCTTC
17	.	TRBV6-6	TRBJ1-6	.	CASSPRRGQLYNSPLHF	TGTGCCAGCAGTCCACGGCGAGGACAGCTATATAATTCACCCCTCCACTTT
16	.	TRBV6-6	TRBJ2-5	.	CASSYSYHRIQETQYF	TGTGCCAGCAGTTACTCCTACCACCGAATTCAAGAGACCCAGTACTTC
18	.	TRBV19	TRBJ2-7	TRBD2	CASSNSGRPSSGSYEQYF	TGTGCCAGTAGTAATAGCGGGAGGCCCAGTAGTGGCTCCTACGAGCAGTACTTC
14	many	TRBV9	TRBJ1-1	.	CASSKNRWNTEAFF	TGTGCCAGCAGCAAAAACAGATGGAACACTGAAGCTTTCTTT
15	.	TRBV18	TRBJ1-2	TRBD1	CASSPQDRVGYGYTF	TGTGCCAGCTCACCCCAAGACAGGGTGGGCTATGGCTACACCTTC
13	.	TRBV6-5	TRBJ1-2	TRBD1	CASTLRQGRGYTF	TGTGCCAGCACCTTACGACAGGGAAGAGGCTACACCTTC
15	.	TRBV2	TRBJ2-5	.	CASRGLGLKQETQYF	TGTGCCAGCAGGGGCCTAGGACTGAAACAAGAGACCCAGTACTTC
15	.	TRBV9	TRBJ2-7	TRBD1	CASSDRGQGADEQYF	TGTGCCAGCAGCGATCGGGGACAGGGGGCTGACGAGCAGTACTTC
11	.	TRBV7-3	TRBJ1-1	.	CASSFLGPAFF	TGTGCCAGCAGCTTCCTAGGCCCGGCTTTCTTT
14	.	TRBV7-7	TRBJ1-5	.	CASSLKGAARPQHF	TGTGCTAGCAGCTTGAAAGGGGCCGCGCGGCCCCAGCATTTT
14	once	TRBV5-6	TRBJ1-3	.	CASRGRGSGNTIYF	TGTGCCAGTCGGGGCAGGGGTTCTGGAAACACCATATATTTT
17	.	TRBV15	TRBJ1-4	.	CATSRDHARTPSGKLFF	TGTGCCACCAGCAGAGATCACGCCCGGACGCCCTCTGGTAAACTGTTTTTT
14	.	TRBV6-5	TRBJ2-2	.	CASSYAGKTGELFF	TGTGCCAGCAGTTACGCCGGAAAAACCGGGGAGCTGTTTTTT
13	.	TRBV19	TRBJ1-1	.	CASSIVVATEAFF	TGTGCCAGTAGTATAGTAGTGGCCACTGAAGCTTTCTTT
15	.	TRBV7-9	TRBJ2-3	TRBD2	CASSPLAGGLDTQYF	TGTGCCAGCAGCCCCCTAGCGGGGGGGCTAGATACGCAGTATTTT
18	.	TRBV2	TRBJ2-7	TRBD2	CASSAFTSGRPRDYEQYF	TGTGCCAGCAGCGCCTTTACTAGCGGGAGGCCCAGGGACTACGAGCAGTACTTC
13	.	TRBV7-2	TRBJ2-2	.	CASSPVRTGELFF	TGTGCCAGCAGCCCAGTACGGACCGGGGAGCTGTTTTTT
14	few	TRBV12-5	TRBJ1-1	TRBD1	CASGPGTDGTEAFF	TGTGCTAGTGGACCCGGGACAGACGGCACTGAAGCTTTCTTT
15	.	TRBV5-1	TRBJ1-1	TRBD1	CASSTGQGLDTEAFF	TGCGCCAGCAGCACAGGACAGGGTTTGGACACTGAAGCTTTCTTT
15	.	TRBV5-6	TRBJ2-1	.	CASTVGGGPYNEQFF	TGTGCCAGCACCGTCGGAGGGGGACCCTACAATGAGCAGTTCTTC
15	.	TRBV11-2	TRBJ2-4	TRBD1	CASSSYRGPKNIQYF	TGTGCCAGCAGCTCTTACAGGGGGCCCAAAAACATTCAGTACTTC
14	.	TRBV7-9	TRBJ2-1	TRBD1	CASSWTGVDNEQFF	TGTGCCAGCAGCTGGACAGGGGTCGACAATGAGCAGTTCTTC
17	.	TRBV4-1	TRBJ1-2	.	CASSQDVRGGARGGYTF	TGCGCCAGCAGCCAAGATGTGCGTGGGGGTGCTCGAGGCGGCTACACCTTC
15	.	TRBV4-1	TRBJ2-7	TRBD2	CASSPGLAGYYEQYF	TGCGCCAGCAGCCCCGGACTAGCGGGGTACTACGAGCAGTACTTC
9	.	TRBV7-9	TRBJ1-3	.	CAIGNTIYF	TGTGCAATTGGAAACACCATATATTTT
14	.	TRBV2	TRBJ1-1	.	CASSARSGSTEAFF	TGTGCCAGCAGTGCAAGATCGGGGAGCACTGAAGCTTTCTTT
16	once	TRBV7-8	TRBJ2-6	.	CASSLVGGSGANVLTF	TGTGCCAGCAGCTTAGTGGGTGGATCTGGGGCCAACGTCCTGACTTTC
16	.	TRBV11-1	TRBJ2-1	TRBD2	CASSQGLAVTHNEQFF	TGTGCCAGCAGCCAAGGACTAGCGGTAACTCACAATGAGCAGTTCTTC
16	.	TRBV4-2	TRBJ1-2	.	CASSLGHQAANYGYTF	TGTGCCAGCAGCCTTGGACACCAAGCAGCTAACTATGGCTACACCTTC
17	.	TRBV19	TRBJ1-3	.	CASSPIGVSLSGNTIYF	TGTGCCAGTAGTCCCATTGGGGTTTCTCTCTCTGGAAACACCATATATTTT
13	.	TRBV7-8	TRBJ2-7	.	CASSSSLDYEQYF	TGTGCCAGCAGCTCATCCCTGGACTACGAGCAGTACTTC
14	.	TRBV12-5	TRBJ2-3	.	CASGLATGTDTQYF	TGTGCTAGTGGTTTGGCAACAGGGACAGATACGCAGTATTTT
14	.	TRBV7-8	TRBJ1-1	.	CASSLAWGSSEAFF	TGTGCCAGCAGCTTAGCTTGGGGTTCGTCCGAAGCTTTCTTT
18	.	TRBV18	TRBJ2-6	TRBD1	CASSPSSGQGVGANVLTF	TGTGCCAGCTCACCAAGTTCGGGACAGGGGGTTGGGGCCAACGTCCTGACTTTC
13	.	TRBV19	TRBJ1-5	.	CASSVQGEQPQHF	TGTGCCAGTAGTGTACAGGGTGAACAGCCCCAGCATTTT
17	.	TRBV12-5	TRBJ2-2	TRBD1	CASGLSPGRGRHGELFF	TGTGCTAGTGGTTTGAGTCCGGGCAGGGGGCGGCACGGGGAGCTGTTTTTT
18	.	TRBV27	TRBJ1-5	TRBD1	CAPPSHGQEKNVNQPQHF	TGCGCCCCCCCCTCTCACGGACAGGAAAAGAATGTCAATCAGCCCCAGCATTTT
15	.	TRBV10-2	TRBJ2-7	.	CASSGVRALTYEQYF	TGCGCCAGCAGTGGTGTAAGGGCTCTTACCTACGAGCAGTACTTC
14	.	TRBV27	TRBJ1-3	.	CASSPRGSGNTIYF	TGTGCCAGCAGCCCGAGAGGGTCTGGAAACACCATATATTTT
13	.	TRBV19	TRBJ2-3	.	CASSIDSTDTQYF	TGTGCCAGTAGTATAGACAGCACAGATACGCAGTATTTT
14	few	TRBV18	TRBJ1-3	.	CASAEYNSGNTIYF	TGTGCCAGCGCCGAATACAACTCTGGAAACACCATATATTTT
13	.	TRBV6-2/TRBV6-3	TRBJ1-2	.	CASSWSSRDGYTF	TGTGCCAGCAGTTGGAGTTCTCGAGATGGCTACACCTTC
15	.	TRBV2	TRBJ1-6	.	CASSDFSGGFSPLHF	TGTGCCAGCAGTGATTTTTCGGGCGGATTTTCACCCCTCCACTTT
14	.	TRBV19	TRBJ1-4	TRBD1	CASRPDRVYEKLFF	TGTGCCAGTAGGCCCGACAGGGTCTATGAAAAACTGTTTTTT
16	.	TRBV7-6	TRBJ2-7	TRBD1	CASSPTGTGNSYEQYF	TGTGCCAGCAGCCCAACCGGGACAGGGAATTCCTACGAGCAGTACTTC
15	.	TRBV11-2	TRBJ1-1	.	CASSSMTVGPTEAFF	TGTGCCAGCAGCTCTATGACAGTGGGCCCCACTGAAGCTTTCTTT
16	few	TRBV28	TRBJ2-7	TRBD2	CASSLAEELAGDEQYF	TGTGCCAGCAGTTTGGCTGAGGAACTAGCGGGTGACGAGCAGTACTTC
13	.	TRBV11-2	TRBJ1-1	.	CASSLVLGFEAFF	TGTGCCAGCAGCTTAGTTCTGGGCTTTGAAGCTTTCTTT
15	.	TRBV6-5	TRBJ1-3	.	CASSYSDTIGNTIYF	TGTGCCAGCAGTTACTCGGACACCATTGGAAACACCATATATTTT
14	.	TRBV7-2	TRBJ2-1	.	CASSLTRPYNEQFF	TGTGCCAGCAGCTTGACTAGGCCTTACAATGAGCAGTTCTTC
14	.	TRBV7-9	TRBJ2-7	.	CASSFGQPSYEQYF	TGTGCCAGCAGCTTTGGACAGCCCTCCTACGAGCAGTACTTC